The present entry profiles one TCR beta chain with its context. What antigen it recognizes has not been identified. An end of the junction differs from the germline gene, which may be a read error. Reads for this sample came from an Illumina HiSeq 1500. TCRdb reprocessing: public reads trimmed at Q25 with fastp, clones called with MiXCR, in-frame beta chains kept. Under each unique CDR3 protein, matching rows form one entry showing the most common genes and DNA. The sample profile shows nearly 650,000 distinct CDR3 sequences; roughly 26% of them were found once. The ten largest clones take up 8% of the sample. The CDR3 has 17 amino acids, counting the end cysteine and phenylalanine. Of the read, only the CDR3 DNA is kept; its 51 bases are in frame from base 1. For CDR1 and CDR2, the germline V gene lists MDHEN and SYDVKM. The record originates from a study of T cell repertoires in cytomegalovirus infection (dated by TCRdb to the late 2010s). Looking at the study overall: Donor HLA type was relevant to the analysis, as public TCR beta signatures indicated carriage of CMV infection together with the matching HLA type. Beyond this particular receptor, the publication reports: The ex vivo response was dominated by HLA-C-restricted CMV-specific TCR beta clonotypes, which also provided the single most frequent clonotype in two of eight donors. Carriers of CMV infection plus the relevant HLA type were discriminated by the cumulative frequency of public TCR beta family members in the study cohort and in an independent roughly 340-donor cohort.

The material sequenced was CD8+ T cells from PBMCs. This sequence originates from a human donor in good health (CMV status not recorded). Some clones in this sample may be carry-over from other donors' samples. Recombination linked TRBV28 to TRBJ2-5; 8 of the junction bases match TRBD2. DNA sequence: TGTGCCAGCGAAGAGACTAGCGACCCGACCCCAGGAGAGACCCGGTACTTC. It encodes CASEETSDPTPGETRYF.